The 9 T cell receptor beta chains below all came from one sample that was sequenced in a study of Ad26.COV2.S vaccination and SARS-CoV-2 variants. The data were produced by immunoSEQ multiplex PCR, yet TCRdb's version contains in-frame clones alone and is incomplete. The sample includes about half a million clones, about 89% seen only once; the top ten take 1.7%. Treatment indicated: over 15 received Ad26.COV2.S at low or high dose, single or two shots; about 5 received placebo; per-sample allocation not given. Day 63 following the first vaccine or placebo injection was when the samples were taken. Sample: peripheral blood, taken in a trial of Ad26.COV2.S vaccine versus placebo. Receptors were obtained from a person aged 18-60 years who received the Ad26.COV2.S COVID-19 vaccine or a placebo.

V and J are TRBV27 and TRBJ2-1; TRBD1 agrees at 8 bases. Trimming took 6 bases from V and 4 from J; bases not matched to a gene: 14. CDR3 length equals 17 residues. Germline V gene lookup returns CDR1 MNHEY and CDR2 SMNVEV (reference sequence). The CDR3 spells CASRSPGQVKLYNEQFF. Written as DNA, the CDR3 is TGTGCCAGCAGAAGTCCGGGACAGGTGAAGTTGTACAATGAGCAGTTCTTC.

This clone was counted a single time. CDR3 sequence: CASSKLGTSGRTTEQFF. The CDR3 bases are TGTGCCAGTAGTAAGCTGGGAACTAGCGGGAGGACCACTGAGCAGTTCTTC. The chain combines TRBV19 with TRBJ2-1; TRBD2 matches 12 bases. This CDR3 has 17 amino acids. With V trimmed by 4 bases and J by 9 bases, 13 bases remained unmatched. Germline V gene lookup returns CDR1 LNHDA and CDR2 SQIVND (reference sequence). Supplemented by reference TRBV19 and TRBJ2-1, the full variable domain reads DGGITQSPKYLFRKEGQNVTLSCEQNLNHDAMYWYRQDPGQGLRLIYYSQIVNDFQKGDIAEGYSVSREKKESFPLTVTSAQKNPTAFYLCASSKLGTSGRTTEQFFGPGTRLTVL.

This chain links TRBV7-9 with TRBJ2-2, with 7 positions matching TRBD2. The CDR3 runs to 16 residues. V shed 2 bases and J 6 bases; nucleotides not matched to a gene: 9. Germline CDR1 is SEHNR and CDR2 is FQNEAQ (reference sequence). CDR3 coding DNA: TGTGCCAGCAGCTTAATTGACGGGAGGTACGCCGGGGAGCTGTTTTTT. It codes for CASSLIDGRYAGELFF. Complete variable domain (other parts from reference TRBV7-9 and TRBJ2-2): DTGVSQNPRHKITKRGQNVTFRCDPISEHNRLYWYRQTLGQGPEFLTYFQNEAQLEKSRLLSDRFSAERPKGSFSTLEIQRTEQGDSAMYLCASSLIDGRYAGELFFGEGSRLTVL.

The chain uses TRBV5-5 and TRBJ1-2; no clear D gene. Trimming stripped 5 bases from V and 3 bases from J, with 11 bases between. Germline V gene sequence: CDR1 SGHKS, CDR2 YYEKEE (reference sequence). The CDR3 has 13 residues. CDR3 amino acids: CASRRGFDYGYTF. The CDR3 DNA is TGTGCCAGCAGACGGGGTTTCGACTATGGCTACACCTTC.

This chain joins TRBV7-2 and TRBJ1-6; D is ambiguous. V was shortened by 0 bases and J by 10 bases, with 16 bases between the two germline ends. The germline gives CDR1 SGHTA, CDR2 FQGNSA. The CDR3 has 16 residues. The CDR3: CASSLALVGIDSPLHF. In DNA, the CDR3 is TGTGCCAGCAGCTTAGCGCTAGTAGGGATTGACTCACCCCTCCACTTT.

This clone showed up just once. The V call is TRBV14, the J call TRBJ2-5, with D tentatively TRBD1 (6 bases). The CDR3 contains 14 residues. V lost 3 bases and J 5 bases, leaving 13 bases between the germline ends. Germline V gene sequence: CDR1 SGHDN, CDR2 FVKESK. CDR3 DNA sequence: TGTGCCAGCAGCCAGCGACAGGCGACGGAGACCCAGTACTTC. It codes for CASSQRQATETQYF.

The rearrangement joins TRBV6-5 to TRBJ1-2; D not resolved. The CDR3 contains 16 residues. CDR1 is MNHEY and CDR2 is SVGAGI in the germline V gene. V was clipped by 4 bases and J by 4 bases, with 19 bases between them. This CDR3 is CASSLLIGPRLYGYTF. The CDR3 DNA follows: TGTGCCAGCAGTTTACTCATTGGTCCCCGACTCTATGGCTACACCTTC.

The chain carries TRBV27 and TRBJ2-3; D not certain. The germline V gene encodes CDR1 MNHEY and CDR2 SMNVEV (reference sequence). The CDR3 spans 13 residues. Trimming removed 4 bases from V and 1 base from J, with 6 bases in between. CDR3 protein: CASSYRGTDTQYF. CDR3 DNA: TGTGCCAGCAGTTACCGGGGCACAGATACGCAGTATTTT.

J is TRBJ2-1 and V is TRBV2; no clear D. The CDR3 is 15 amino acids. Looked up from germline, CDR1 is SNHLY and CDR2 is FYNNEI. V dropped 3 bases and J dropped 5 bases, with 14 bases sitting between them. CDR3 residues: CASSDPVGMNNEQFF. Here the CDR3 DNA reads TGTGCCAGCAGTGACCCGGTTGGGATGAACAATGAGCAGTTCTTC.